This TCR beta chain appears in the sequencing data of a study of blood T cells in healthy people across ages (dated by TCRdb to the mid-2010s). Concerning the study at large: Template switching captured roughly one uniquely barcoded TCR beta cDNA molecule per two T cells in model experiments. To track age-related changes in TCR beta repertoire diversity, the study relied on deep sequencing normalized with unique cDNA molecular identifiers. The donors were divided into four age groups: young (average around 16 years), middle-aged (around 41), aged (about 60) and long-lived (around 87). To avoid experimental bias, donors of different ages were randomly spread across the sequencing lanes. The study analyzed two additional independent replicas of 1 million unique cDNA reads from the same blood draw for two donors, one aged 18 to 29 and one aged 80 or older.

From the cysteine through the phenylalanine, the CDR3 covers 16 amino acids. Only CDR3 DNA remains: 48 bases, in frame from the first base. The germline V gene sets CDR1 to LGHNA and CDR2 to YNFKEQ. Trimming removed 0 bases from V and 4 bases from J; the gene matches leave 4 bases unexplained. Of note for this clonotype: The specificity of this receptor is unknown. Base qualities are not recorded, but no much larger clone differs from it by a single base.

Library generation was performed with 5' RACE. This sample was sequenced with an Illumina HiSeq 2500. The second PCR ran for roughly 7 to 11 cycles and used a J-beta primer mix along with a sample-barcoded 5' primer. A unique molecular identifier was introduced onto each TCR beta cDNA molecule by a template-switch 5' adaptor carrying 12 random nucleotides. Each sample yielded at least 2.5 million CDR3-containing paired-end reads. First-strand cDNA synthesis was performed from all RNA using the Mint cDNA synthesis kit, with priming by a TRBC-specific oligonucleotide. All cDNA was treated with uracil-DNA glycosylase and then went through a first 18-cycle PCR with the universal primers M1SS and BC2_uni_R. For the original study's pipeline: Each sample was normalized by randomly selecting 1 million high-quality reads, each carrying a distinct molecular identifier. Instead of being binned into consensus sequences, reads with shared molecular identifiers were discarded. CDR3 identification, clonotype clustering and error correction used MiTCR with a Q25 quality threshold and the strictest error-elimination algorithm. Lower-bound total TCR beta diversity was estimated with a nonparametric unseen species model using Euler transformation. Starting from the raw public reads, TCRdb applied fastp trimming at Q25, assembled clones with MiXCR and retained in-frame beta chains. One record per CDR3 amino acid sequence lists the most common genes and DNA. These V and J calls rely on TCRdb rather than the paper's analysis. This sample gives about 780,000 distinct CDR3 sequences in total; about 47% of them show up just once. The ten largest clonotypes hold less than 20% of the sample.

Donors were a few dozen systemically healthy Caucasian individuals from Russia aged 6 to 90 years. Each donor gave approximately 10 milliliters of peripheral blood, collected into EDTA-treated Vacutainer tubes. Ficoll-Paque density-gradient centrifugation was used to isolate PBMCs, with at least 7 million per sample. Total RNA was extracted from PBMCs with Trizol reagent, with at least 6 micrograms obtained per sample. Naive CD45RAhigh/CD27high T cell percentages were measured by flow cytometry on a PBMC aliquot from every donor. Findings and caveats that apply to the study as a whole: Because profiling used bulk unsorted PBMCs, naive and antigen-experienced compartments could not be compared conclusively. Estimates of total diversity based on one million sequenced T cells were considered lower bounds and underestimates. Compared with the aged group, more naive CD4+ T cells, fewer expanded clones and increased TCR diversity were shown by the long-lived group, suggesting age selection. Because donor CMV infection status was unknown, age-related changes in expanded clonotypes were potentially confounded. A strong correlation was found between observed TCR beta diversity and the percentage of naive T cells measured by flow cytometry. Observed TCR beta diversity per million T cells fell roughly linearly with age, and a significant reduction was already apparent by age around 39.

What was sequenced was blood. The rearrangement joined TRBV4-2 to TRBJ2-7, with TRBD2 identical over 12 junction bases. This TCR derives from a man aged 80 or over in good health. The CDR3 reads CASSQETSGSAYEQYF. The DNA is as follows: TGTGCCAGCAGCCAAGAGACTAGCGGGAGTGCATACGAGCAGTACTTC.